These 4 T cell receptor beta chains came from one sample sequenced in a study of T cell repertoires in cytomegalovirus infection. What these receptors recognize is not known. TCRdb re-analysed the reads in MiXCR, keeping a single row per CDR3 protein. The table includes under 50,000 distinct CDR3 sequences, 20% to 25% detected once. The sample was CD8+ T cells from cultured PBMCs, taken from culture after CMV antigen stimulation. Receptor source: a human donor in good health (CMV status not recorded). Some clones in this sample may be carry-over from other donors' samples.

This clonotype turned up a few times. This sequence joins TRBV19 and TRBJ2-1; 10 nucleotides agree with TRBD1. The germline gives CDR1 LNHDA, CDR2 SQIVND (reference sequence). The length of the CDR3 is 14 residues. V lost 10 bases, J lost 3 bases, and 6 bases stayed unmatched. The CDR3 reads CATAGTGVYNEQFF. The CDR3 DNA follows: TGTGCCACGGCCGGGACAGGGGTCTACAATGAGCAGTTCTTC.

CDR3 region: CASSLGNSYEQYF. The CDR3 DNA reads as TGTGCCAGCAGCTTAGGTAACTCCTACGAGCAGTACTTC. V usage is TRBV7-3 and J usage is TRBJ2-7; D unclear. Germline CDR1 and CDR2: SGHTA and FQGTGA. The germline V and J ends were trimmed by 2 bases and 0 bases, with 5 bases remaining between them. The CDR3 runs 13 residues.

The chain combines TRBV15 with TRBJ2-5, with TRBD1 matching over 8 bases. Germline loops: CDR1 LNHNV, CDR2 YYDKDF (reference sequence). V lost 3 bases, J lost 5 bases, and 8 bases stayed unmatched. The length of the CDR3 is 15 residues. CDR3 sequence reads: CATSSDSGQVETQYF. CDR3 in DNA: TGTGCCACCAGCAGCGACTCGGGACAGGTTGAGACCCAGTACTTC.

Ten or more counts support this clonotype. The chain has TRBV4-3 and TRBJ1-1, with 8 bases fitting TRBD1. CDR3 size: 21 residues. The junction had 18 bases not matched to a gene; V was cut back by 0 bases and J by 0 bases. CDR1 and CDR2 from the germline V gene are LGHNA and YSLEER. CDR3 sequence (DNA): TGCGCCAGCAGCCAAGATGGGGGGAAGGGACAGGACTTTTTATTGAACACTGAAGCTTTCTTT. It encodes CASSQDGGKGQDFLLNTEAFF.